Presented here are 15 T cell receptor beta chains from one specimen sequenced in a study of cytotoxic CD8 clonotypes in ibrutinib-treated CLL. Libraries were prepared by immunoSEQ multiplex PCR; TCRdb keeps only in-frame clonotypes and omits some of them. The sample has just over 200,000 clones, just over 70% seen once. The input for sequencing was PBMCs, taken after 12 months of ibrutinib treatment. The receptors stem from a human donor with chronic lymphocytic leukemia.

The rearrangement joins TRBV10-3 to TRBJ1-3; D may be TRBD1 (6 bases). This CDR3 has 11 residues. Trimming cost V 10 bases and J 4 bases, with 8 bases left between them. The germline V gene has CDR1 ENHRY and CDR2 SYGVKD. For the CDR3, the DNA is TGTGCCACAGGGGACGGAAACACCATATATTTT. This encodes CATGDGNTIYF.

The chain employs TRBV5-8 and TRBJ2-1, with 7 bases identical to TRBD2. Germline V gene sequence: CDR1 SGHTS, CDR2 YDEGEE. The junction had 4 bases not matched to a gene; V was cut back by 1 base and J by 0 bases. This CDR3 spans 16 amino acids. This CDR3 is CASSLWRGSSYNEQFF. The CDR3 DNA reads TGTGCCAGCAGCTTGTGGCGGGGGAGCTCCTACAATGAGCAGTTCTTC.

V usage is TRBV5-1 and J usage is TRBJ2-3, with 11 positions matching TRBD2. This CDR3 has 16 residues. Germline lookup yields CDR1 SGHRS and CDR2 YFSETQ. V shed 1 base and J 6 bases; nucleotides not matched to a gene: 7. This CDR3 reads CASSLSSGRRGDTQYF. The CDR3 bases are TGCGCCAGCAGCTTGTCTAGCGGGAGGAGAGGGGATACGCAGTATTTT.

This sequence joins TRBV4-1 and TRBJ1-4; the D is unclear. V lost 1 base and J 8 bases, leaving 17 bases between the germline ends. Germline lookup yields CDR1 MGHRA and CDR2 YSYEKL. This CDR3 spans 16 amino acids. CDR3 protein: CASSQVWGVVEEKLFF. Here the CDR3 DNA reads TGCGCCAGCAGCCAAGTGTGGGGTGTAGTCGAGGAAAAACTGTTTTTT.

The rearrangement joins TRBV7-6 to TRBJ2-2, with D uncertain. The CDR3 contains 13 residues. The germline V and J ends were trimmed by 5 bases and 3 bases, with 7 bases remaining between them. Germline CDR1 and CDR2: SGHVS and FNYEAQ. Written as DNA, the CDR3 is TGTGCCAGCAGCGGGATCGACACCGGGGAGCTGTTTTTT. Its protein product is CASSGIDTGELFF.

The rearrangement joins TRBV27 to TRBJ1-2; 8 positions match TRBD1. Germline-derived CDR1 and CDR2 are MNHEY and SMNVEV (reference sequence). This CDR3 region has 14 residues. The V gene end was trimmed by 6 bases and the J gene end by 8 bases; junction bases not matched to a gene: 11. DNA for the CDR3: TGTGCCAGCAGGACCTTTGACAGGGGTAAAGGCTACACCTTC. It is translated as CASRTFDRGKGYTF.

This chain connects TRBV6-5 to TRBJ2-2; no reliable D call. The V gene's germline CDR1 is MNHEY and CDR2 SVGAGI. The CDR3 is 13 amino acids. V was clipped by 4 bases and J by 3 bases, with 6 bases between them. The CDR3 DNA is TGTGCCAGCAGTTGGAGTTACACCGGGGAGCTGTTTTTT. Its protein is CASSWSYTGELFF.

This CDR3 is CASSLEFDGRYGGYTF. CDR3 sequence (DNA): TGTGCCAGCAGCTTAGAATTCGACGGTCGATATGGTGGCTACACCTTC. The V call is TRBV7-6, the J call TRBJ1-2; D ambiguous. Deletions cut 1 base from V and 7 bases from J, with 19 bases between. The CDR3 is made up of 16 amino acids. Germline lookup yields CDR1 SGHVS and CDR2 FNYEAQ.

The chain is built from TRBV6-1 and TRBJ2-1; 15 nucleotides line up with TRBD2. The germline V gene encodes CDR1 MNHNS and CDR2 SASEGT. This CDR3 is 20 amino acids long. J gave up 0 bases and V 4 bases, and 10 bases lay outside the gene matches. The CDR3 loop reads CASSVGLAGGFLSSYNEQFF. The CDR3 nucleotides are TGTGCCAGCAGTGTAGGACTAGCGGGGGGGTTCCTGAGCTCCTACAATGAGCAGTTCTTC.

This chain links TRBV2 with TRBJ2-1; 14 bases map to TRBD2. This CDR3 is 16 amino acids long. The ends lost 6 bases at V and 10 bases at J; junction bases unmatched: 11. Germline CDR1 and CDR2: SNHLY and FYNNEI. CDR3 in DNA: TGTGCCAGCAGCTCTGGACTAGCGGGGGGCGCCTTGGAGCAGTTCTTC. As protein: CASSSGLAGGALEQFF.

V is TRBV5-1 and J is TRBJ2-2, with TRBD1 as a possible D gene (6 bases). V was shortened by 4 bases and J by 1 base, with 20 bases between the two germline ends. The germline gives CDR1 SGHRS, CDR2 YFSETQ. The CDR3 has 18 amino acids. CDR3 sequence reads: CASSPSPGHFLNTGELFF. The CDR3 nucleotides are TGCGCCAGCAGCCCCTCTCCGGGACACTTTCTGAACACCGGGGAGCTGTTTTTT.

The chain is built from TRBV29-1 and TRBJ2-7; 9 nucleotides agree with TRBD2. Unmatched junction bases numbered 10, after V lost 7 bases and J lost 6 bases. CDR3 length: 13 amino acids. In germline, CDR1 is SQVTM, CDR2 ANQGSEA. Written as DNA, the CDR3 is TGCAGCGGAGGGGGACTAGCCGTAGGCGAGCAGTACTTC. This translates into CSGGGLAVGEQYF.

This sequence joins TRBV2 and TRBJ1-1; D gene ambiguous. This CDR3 has 12 residues. Germline values: CDR1 SNHLY, CDR2 FYNNEI. V was pared by 5 bases and J by 5 bases, with 9 bases between. The CDR3 DNA sequence: TGTGCCAGCAGTTTTGGGGAGACTGAAGCTTTCTTT. It specifies CASSFGETEAFF.

The genes are TRBV29-1 and TRBJ1-1; D remains ambiguous. Trimming stripped 2 bases from V and 1 base from J, with 5 bases between. Germline CDR1 SQVTM, CDR2 ANQGSEA. This CDR3 contains 12 residues. Here the CDR3 reads CSVEWSNTEAFF. CDR3 DNA sequence: TGCAGCGTTGAATGGTCGAACACTGAAGCTTTCTTT.

The chain couples TRBV5-6 to TRBJ1-2; D ambiguous. V gave up 2 bases and J gave up 6 bases, with 23 bases separating them. The CDR3 runs to 17 residues. Germline V gene data show CDR1 as SGHDT and CDR2 as YYEEEE. CDR3 DNA sequence: TGTGCCAGCAGCTTTTTCGGCAGCACCCGCATAGGCGATGGCTACACCTTC. Translated, it gives CASSFFGSTRIGDGYTF.